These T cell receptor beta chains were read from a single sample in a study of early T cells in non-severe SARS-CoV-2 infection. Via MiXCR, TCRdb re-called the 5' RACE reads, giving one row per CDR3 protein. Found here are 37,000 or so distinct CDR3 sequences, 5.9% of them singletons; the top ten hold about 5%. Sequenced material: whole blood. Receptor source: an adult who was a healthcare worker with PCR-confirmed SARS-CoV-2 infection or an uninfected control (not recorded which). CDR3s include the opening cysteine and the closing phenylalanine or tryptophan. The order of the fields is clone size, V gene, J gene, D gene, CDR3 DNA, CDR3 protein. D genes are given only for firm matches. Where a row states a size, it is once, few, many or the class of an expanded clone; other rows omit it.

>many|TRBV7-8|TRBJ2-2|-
TGTGCCAGCAGCTTAGGCCCTTGGGGAGGGGAGCTGTTTTTT
CASSLGPWGGELFF
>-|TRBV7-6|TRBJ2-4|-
TGTGCCAGCAGCTTACAGGGGGGCATTCAGTACTTC
CASSLQGGIQYF
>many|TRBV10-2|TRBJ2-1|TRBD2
TGCGCCAGCAAAGGACTAGTAGATCCCTACAATGAGCAGTTCTTC
CASKGLVDPYNEQFF
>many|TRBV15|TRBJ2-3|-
TGTGCCACCAGCAGAGATGGGACAAGCACAGATACGCAGTTTTTT
CATSRDGTSTDTQFF
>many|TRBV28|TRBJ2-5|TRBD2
TGTGCCAGCAGCCCAAGGACTAGCGCGGAAGAGACCCAGTACTTC
CASSPRTSAEETQYF
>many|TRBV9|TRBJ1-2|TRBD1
TGTGCCAGCAGCGTAGGGGCAGGGGGCGGCCCTTATGGCTACACCTTC
CASSVGAGGGPYGYTF
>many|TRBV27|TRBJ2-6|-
TGTGCCTGCCCGATTGGGGCCAACGTCCTGACTTTC
CACPIGANVLTF
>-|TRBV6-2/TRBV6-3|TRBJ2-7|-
TGTGCCACCCGTGAGGTGAGTGACTACGAGCAGTACTTC
CATREVSDYEQYF
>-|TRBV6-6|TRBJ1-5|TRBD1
TGTGCCAGCAACCTCCCTGACAGGGAGCTTCAGCCCCAGCATTTT
CASNLPDRELQPQHF
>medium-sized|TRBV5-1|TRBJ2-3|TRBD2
TGCGCCAGCAGCTTCCTAGCGGGAGACGCAGATACGCAGTATTTT
CASSFLAGDADTQYF
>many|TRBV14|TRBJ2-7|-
TGTGCCAGCAGCCAGGACCCGCTAGCTTTTGTACCCTACGAGCAGTACTTC
CASSQDPLAFVPYEQYF
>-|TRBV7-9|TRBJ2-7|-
TGTGCCAGCAGCCTGCGGGACAGTGACGAGCAGTACTTC
CASSLRDSDEQYF
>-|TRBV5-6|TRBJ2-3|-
TGTGCCAGCAGCGCGCCGGGACTGGGGCACACAGATACGCAGTATTTT
CASSAPGLGHTDTQYF
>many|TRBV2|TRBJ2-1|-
TGTGCCAGCAGTGAGGATACGAATGAGCAGTTCTTC
CASSEDTNEQFF
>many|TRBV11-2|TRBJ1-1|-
TGTGCCAGCAGCTTAGGTGAAGGGTTAACCATGAACACTGAAGCTTTCTTT
CASSLGEGLTMNTEAFF
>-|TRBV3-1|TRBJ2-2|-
TGTGCCAGCAGCCAAGATCTTACGGGATCCACCGGGGAGCTGTTTTTT
CASSQDLTGSTGELFF
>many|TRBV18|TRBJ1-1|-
TGTGCCAGCTCACCCGGGACCTTGAACACTGAAGCTTTCTTT
CASSPGTLNTEAFF
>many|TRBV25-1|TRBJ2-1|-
TGTGCCAGCAGTGAACTATATCGGGGAGACAATGAGCAGTTCTTC
CASSELYRGDNEQFF
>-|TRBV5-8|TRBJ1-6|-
TGTGCCAGCAGCCCGGATCGGGGGGATTCACCCCTCCACTTT
CASSPDRGDSPLHF
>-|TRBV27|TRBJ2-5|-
TGTGCCAGCAGTCGAATACTTACAGGGTTCCAAGAGACCCAGTACTTC
CASSRILTGFQETQYF
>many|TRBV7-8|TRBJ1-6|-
TGTGCCAGCAGCCGTACAGCGCAGGGTCCAGTCGCCCTCCACTTT
CASSRTAQGPVALHF
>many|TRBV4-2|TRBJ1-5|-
TGTGCCAGCAGCCAAGTGGATCAGCCCCAGCATTTT
CASSQVDQPQHF
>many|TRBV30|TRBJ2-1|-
TGTGCCTCAACTAGTTATTCGGTCAATGAGCAGTTCTTC
CASTSYSVNEQFF
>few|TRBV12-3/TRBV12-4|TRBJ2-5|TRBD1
TGTGCCAGCAGTTTATGGGACAGCCAAGAGACCCAGTACTTC
CASSLWDSQETQYF
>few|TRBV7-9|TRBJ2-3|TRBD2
TGTGCCAGCATCGACGGGACTAGGGTGCGGGATACGCAGTATTTT
CASIDGTRVRDTQYF
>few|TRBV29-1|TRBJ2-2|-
TGCAGCGGCCTAACAGGGGGGGCCGGGGAGCTGTTTTTT
CSGLTGGAGELFF
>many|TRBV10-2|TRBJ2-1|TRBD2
TGCGCCACCGACAGCGGGACCACCTACAATGAGCAGTTCTTC
CATDSGTTYNEQFF
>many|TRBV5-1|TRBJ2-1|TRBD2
TGCGCCAGCAGACTAGCGGGAAAAAGCAGCAATGAGCAGTTCTTC
CASRLAGKSSNEQFF
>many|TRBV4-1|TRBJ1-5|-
TGCGCCAGCAGCCAGAGGACAAGAAGCAATCAGCCCCAGCATTTT
CASSQRTRSNQPQHF